Below are 25 T cell receptor beta chains sequenced from a single sample in a study of cytomegalovirus exposure and HLA in healthy donors. PCR amplification relied on 60 Vbeta primers (plus 13 Jbeta primers). Sequencing used immunoSEQ multiplex PCR; TCRdb keeps in-frame clones, though not all of them. This repertoire shows 110,000 to 150,000 clones, about 77% found once; its top ten account for under 2%. The sequenced material came from PBMCs. Receptor source: a female donor in good health and CMV-seronegative.

The chain has TRBV5-4 and TRBJ2-2; 8 bases are shared with TRBD1. CDR3 length equals 16 residues. V shed 4 bases and J 0 bases; nucleotides not matched to a gene: 5. Per germline, CDR1 SGHNT and CDR2 YYREEE (reference sequence). The CDR3 sequence: CASSPGQGANTGELFF. The CDR3 nucleotides are TGTGCCAGCAGCCCCGGACAGGGCGCGAACACCGGGGAGCTGTTTTTT.

This clone was counted once. The chain uses TRBV30 and TRBJ1-2; a weak D match, TRBD1 (6 bases). CDR3 size: 13 residues. V lost 5 bases to trimming and J lost 4 bases, with 14 bases between them. Germline CDR1 reads GTSNPN; CDR2 reads SVGIG (reference sequence). The CDR3 DNA reads as TGTGCCTGGGTGGGGGGGGCCGGCTATGGCTACACCTTC. Translating gives CAWVGGAGYGYTF. Based on the CDR3 plus reference TRBV30 and TRBJ1-2, the full variable domain is SQTIHQWPATLVQPVGSPLSLECTVEGTSNPNLYWYRQAAGRGLQLLFYSVGIGQISSEVPQNLSASRPQDRQFILSSKKLLLSDSGFYLCAWVGGAGYGYTFGSGTRLTVV.

This clone was seen more than once but under ten times. The J gene is TRBJ2-1, the V gene TRBV29-1; D is ambiguous. Germline assignment: CDR1 SQVTM and CDR2 ANQGSEA. The V and J ends lost 3 bases and 5 bases respectively, with 11 bases between them. The CDR3 totals 13 residues. The CDR3 spells CSVEGPRNNEQFF. CDR3 sequence (DNA): TGCAGCGTTGAGGGCCCAAGGAACAATGAGCAGTTCTTC.

The gene calls are TRBV11-2 and TRBJ2-7; D possibly corresponds to TRBD1 (5 bases). The CDR3 is 14 amino acids. The V end was cut by 5 bases, the J end by 0 bases, with 11 bases between. Germline lookup yields CDR1 SGHAT and CDR2 FQNNGV. This chain's CDR3 is CASSRSDSSYEQYF. For the CDR3, the DNA is TGTGCCAGCAGCCGCTCAGACAGCTCCTACGAGCAGTACTTC. Supplemented by reference TRBV11-2 and TRBJ2-7, the full variable domain reads EAGVAQSPRYKIIEKRQSVAFWCNPISGHATLYWYQQILGQGPKLLIQFQNNGVVDDSQLPKDRFSAERLKGVDSTLKIQPAKLEDSAVYLCASSRSDSSYEQYFGPGTRLTVT.

The chain has TRBV30 and TRBJ1-2, with 7 bases fitting TRBD1. The length of the CDR3 is 12 residues. Germline assignment: CDR1 GTSNPN and CDR2 SVGIG (reference sequence). Germline trimming cut 5 bases from V and 3 bases from J; bases unmatched to any gene: 3. For the CDR3, the DNA is TGTGCCTGGGTGGGACAGTACTATGGCTACACCTTC. Protein sequence: CAWVGQYYGYTF.

The chain couples TRBV7-2 to TRBJ2-5; D is possibly TRBD1 (5 bases). Matching the DNA end better, TRBJ2-7 makes the J call doubtful. The CDR3 spans 15 residues. Per germline, CDR1 SGHTA and CDR2 FQGNSA. CDR3 residues: CASSLGLRGYYEQYF. The CDR3 bases are TGTGCCAGCAGCTTAGGGTTAAGGGGTTACTACGAGCAGTACTTC.

The chain couples TRBV7-6 to TRBJ2-1; TRBD2 matches at 10 bases. J was trimmed by 8 bases and V by 2 bases; bases with no gene match: 12. The CDR3 spans 17 residues. The germline V gene has CDR1 SGHVS and CDR2 FNYEAQ. This CDR3 reads CASSLILGGLASDEQFF. The CDR3 nucleotides read TGTGCCAGCAGCTTAATACTAGGGGGACTAGCGAGCGATGAGCAGTTCTTC.

The V call is TRBV28, the J call TRBJ2-7; possibly TRBD2 for D (5 bases). Germline V gene data show CDR1 as MDHEN and CDR2 as SYDVKM. Deletions cut 7 bases from V and 3 bases from J, with 19 bases between. The CDR3 runs 15 residues. CDR3 sequence: CASTTPPGLGYEQYF. CDR3 sequence (DNA): TGTGCCAGCACCACCCCCCCAGGACTGGGCTACGAGCAGTACTTC.

V gene TRBV9 combines with J gene TRBJ1-6, with D tentatively TRBD1 (6 bases). Germline loops: CDR1 SGDLS, CDR2 YYNGEE. V was shortened by 1 base and J by 5 bases, with 7 bases between the two germline ends. The CDR3 is made up of 14 amino acids. The CDR3 region is CASSVTGNNSPLHF. CDR3 in DNA: TGTGCCAGCAGCGTAACAGGGAATAATTCACCCCTCCACTTT.

The chain is built from TRBV15 and TRBJ2-4; D possibly corresponds to TRBD2 (5 bases). The CDR3 runs to 16 residues. Trimming cost V 0 bases and J 7 bases, with 16 bases left between them. Germline-derived CDR1 and CDR2 are LNHNV and YYDKDF (reference sequence). The CDR3 coding sequence is TGTGCCACCAGCAGAGATCAGAGCGGCTTCGAGAACATTCAGTACTTC. Its translation: CATSRDQSGFENIQYF.

The table lists this clone with a count of one. The chain has TRBV7-2 and TRBJ2-1; 15 nucleotides match TRBD2. The CDR3 is 13 residues long. CDR1 and CDR2 (germline): SGHTA, FQGNSA. V trimming: 5 bases; J trimming: 15 bases; junction bases outside the gene matches: 5. Here the CDR3 DNA reads TGTGCCAGCAGCCACGGGACTAGCGGGAGGTCGTTCTTC. This sequence encodes CASSHGTSGRSFF.

V is TRBV27 and J is TRBJ2-5, with 10 bases matching TRBD2. The CDR3 sequence is 16 residues long. V lost 5 bases and J lost 3; bases outside the gene matches: 9. Germline CDR1 is MNHEY and CDR2 is SMNVEV (reference sequence). The CDR3 DNA reads as TGTGCCAGCAGTCCCGGGGCTAGCGGGGGCAAAGAGACCCAGTACTTC. Translation: CASSPGASGGKETQYF.

V usage is TRBV6-5 and J usage is TRBJ2-7; 7 bases fit TRBD1. CDR3 length: 14 residues. V trimming: 6 bases; J trimming: 7 bases; junction bases outside the gene matches: 12. CDR1 MNHEY and CDR2 SVGAGI come from the germline V gene. The CDR3 coding sequence is TGTGCCAGCAGGGCGACAGGGTCGGCACGGGAGCAGTACTTC. Translating it yields CASRATGSAREQYF.

The genes are TRBV4-1 and TRBJ2-1, with 14 bases identical to TRBD2. The CDR3 runs to 19 residues. Looked up from germline, CDR1 is MGHRA and CDR2 is YSYEKL. V dropped 3 bases and J dropped 7; count of bases not matched to a gene: 14. The CDR3 is CASSQETSGRAWSTNEQFF. The CDR3 DNA is TGCGCCAGCAGCCAGGAGACTAGCGGGAGGGCCTGGAGCACAAATGAGCAGTTCTTC.

The chain recombines TRBV28 with TRBJ2-7; D is perhaps TRBD2 (6 bases). The V end lost 5 bases, the J end lost 7 bases, and 12 bases lay between the germline ends. This CDR3 is 12 amino acids long. The V gene's germline CDR1 is MDHEN and CDR2 SYDVKM. In DNA, the CDR3 is TGTGCCAGCAGTCTCCTCAGCGGGGAGCAGTACTTC. Translated: CASSLLSGEQYF.

This clone was recorded once. Here the CDR3 reads CAISEAGTGELFF. The CDR3 DNA reads TGTGCCATCAGTGAAGCGGGCACCGGGGAGCTGTTTTTT. V is TRBV10-3 and J is TRBJ2-2, with a weak D call TRBD2 (6 bases). CDR3 size: 13 residues. Germline V gives CDR1 ENHRY, CDR2 SYGVKD. With 3 bases removed from V and 4 bases from J, the gap between germline ends came to 6 bases.

In its sample, this clone was seen once. The genes are TRBV5-1 and TRBJ1-1; D is ambiguous. Germline V gene data show CDR1 as SGHRS and CDR2 as YFSETQ. The CDR3 sequence is 15 residues long. Trimming cost V 0 bases and J 0 bases, with 9 bases left between them. CDR3 nucleotides: TGCGCCAGCAGCTTGGTAGGGCGGGTGAACACTGAAGCTTTCTTT. As protein: CASSLVGRVNTEAFF.

The rearrangement links TRBV6-5 to TRBJ2-7, with 12 bases identical to TRBD1. The length of the CDR3 is 16 residues. Trimming removed 4 bases from V and 4 bases from J; junction bases left unmatched: 8. Germline V lookup: CDR1 MNHEY, CDR2 SVGAGI. Written as DNA, the CDR3 is TGTGCCAGCAGTTTCTTGCCGGGACAGGGGGCATACGAGCAGTACTTC. The encoded protein is CASSFLPGQGAYEQYF.

The chain joins TRBV7-2 to TRBJ1-4, with D maybe TRBD1 (6 bases). V lost 4 bases and J 10 bases, leaving 10 bases between the germline ends. Per germline, CDR1 SGHTA and CDR2 FQGNSA. The CDR3 consists of 12 residues. CDR3 nucleotide sequence: TGTGCCAGCAGCTGGGGGCCCGGAAAACTGTTTTTT. Translation gives CASSWGPGKLFF.

V and J are TRBV2 and TRBJ2-3, with 8 bases identical to TRBD1. The CDR3 is 15 residues long. Looked up from germline, CDR1 is SNHLY and CDR2 is FYNNEI. With 7 bases clipped from V and 1 base from J, the junction kept 7 bases outside the gene matches. In DNA, the CDR3 is TGTGCCAGCACCCAAACACAGGGGGGCACAGATACGCAGTATTTT. The encoded protein is CASTQTQGGTDTQYF.

The V call is TRBV11-3, the J call TRBJ2-7; TRBD2 matches 7 bases. Germline CDR1 and CDR2: SGHNT and YENEEA. The CDR3 consists of 15 residues. V was clipped by 5 bases and J by 5 bases; unmatched bases: 12. The CDR3 is CASSPTQHAGDEQYF. Here the CDR3 DNA reads TGTGCCAGCAGCCCCACCCAGCATGCGGGGGACGAGCAGTACTTC.

The rearrangement joins TRBV27 to TRBJ1-3, with 7 positions matching TRBD1. This CDR3 is built from 16 residues. CDR1 and CDR2 (germline): MNHEY, SMNVEV (reference sequence). V shed 3 bases and J 4 bases; nucleotides not matched to a gene: 9. This CDR3 is CASSFSATGTGNTIYF. In nucleotides, the CDR3 is TGTGCCAGCAGTTTTTCCGCGACAGGGACAGGAAACACCATATATTTT.

This clone was recorded once. This sequence joins TRBV7-2 and TRBJ1-2, with TRBD1 as a possible D gene (6 bases). Germline V gene data show CDR1 as SGHTA and CDR2 as FQGNSA. The CDR3 extends over 15 amino acids. V lost 5 bases and J lost 6, with 19 bases in between. The CDR3 sequence is CASSQNRAGSHGYTF. DNA of the CDR3: TGTGCCAGCAGCCAGAACAGGGCCGGTAGCCATGGCTACACCTTC.

The V gene is TRBV19, the J gene TRBJ1-1; the D is unclear. V dropped 2 bases and J dropped 4 bases, with 8 bases sitting between them. Germline V gives CDR1 LNHDA, CDR2 SQIVND (reference sequence). This CDR3 contains 13 residues. The CDR3 here is CASSISSGTEAFF. CDR3 in DNA: TGTGCCAGTAGTATAAGCAGCGGCACTGAAGCTTTCTTT.

A remark on this clone: Mismatch with germline at one junction end may stem from a read error. In DNA form, the CDR3 reads TGTGCTAGCAGCTGGGGACTAGCGGACCCCCTTAATGAGCAGTTCTTC. Translation gives CASSWGLADPLNEQFF. This chain links TRBV7-7 with TRBJ2-1, with 11 bases identical to TRBD2. Germline CDR1 and CDR2: SSHAT and FNYEAQ (reference sequence). The CDR3 has 16 amino acids.